The T cell receptor (beta chain) described here comes from a study of CD8+ T cells in alopecia areata listed by TCRdb under 2018. Some background on the complete study: To study T cell clonal expansion in alopecia areata, the researchers applied high-throughput TCRbeta sequencing to both the C3H/HeJ mouse model and human patients. Human TCRbeta sequencing covered scalp tissue and sorted CD4+ and CD8+ peripheral blood T cells from patchy and totalis/universalis alopecia areata patients and healthy controls. Scalp clonality was compared across normal scalp (n=4), patchy alopecia areata scalp (n=8), and alopecia totalis/universalis scalp (n=8). RNA was obtained with the PAXgene miRNA kit for fixed scalp, the miRNeasy kit for PBMCs, and the RNeasy kit for mouse skin. Amplification of TCRbeta CDR3 regions was done by immunoSEQ multiplex PCR using 35 Vbeta forward primers and 13 Jbeta reverse primers. What the authors observed across the whole study: Shared TCR sequences between patients were less evident than in mice, which may be partly attributable to HLA diversity in the patient population. Compared with normal scalp, lesional scalp, particularly in alopecia totalis/universalis, had higher clonality and more expanded CD8+ clones, which suggests antigenic drive. Resident alphabeta T cells in normal human skin are also sequenced, complicating scalp TCR repertoire analysis, unlike mouse skin dominated by gammadelta T cells.

Library generation was performed with the immunoSEQ multiplex PCR assay. RNA was extracted from all samples and reverse transcribed into cDNA, which served as template for TCR sequencing. First-strand cDNA was synthesized with SuperScript III using a 2:1 mix of oligo-dT and random hexamers. Amplification bias was assessed with a synthetic immune receptor repertoire, and residual bias was removed computationally. Regarding the original processing steps: After raw reads were preprocessed to remove errors, the CDR3 was defined following IMGT conventions as running from the conserved cysteine to phenylalanine. Clonality was computed as 1 minus the Shannon entropy, with the entropy normalized by log2 of the number of productive unique TCRs. Whether each scalp clone was CD4 or CD8 was inferred by checking scalp TCRbeta sequences against the CD4 and CD8 repertoires from sorted blood. The source is immuneACCESS, and TCRdb retained only in-frame sequences with V and J called. Part of the clones is not carried over; for the studies checked, unresolved V genes explain less than half of this, and the remainder is unexplained. Clonal size and the V and J genes are those of that table, whereas D and trimming came from the DNA. A total of more than 90,000 clones appear in this sample, approximately 60% of them only once. The top ten clonotypes cover 2.5% to 3% of the sample.

Comments on this clone: Which antigen it targets is not known. Nothing much larger sits one base from this clone, and base qualities are not available.

CDR1 LNHNV and CDR2 YYDKDF are derived from the germline V gene (reference sequence). The CDR3 covers 14 residues, taking in both the cysteine and the phenylalanine. Only the CDR3 region is kept as DNA, spanning 42 bases read in frame from base 1. V is clipped by 0 bases and J by 7 bases, and the sequence between their germline boundaries is 9 bases long. PBMCs were isolated by density centrifugation and stained for CD3, CD4 and CD8, and CD4+ and CD8+ T cells were sorted on a FACSAria. Scalp biopsies and blood samples were provided by unaffected controls. The chain links TRBV15 with TRBJ2-2, with the D gene not clear enough to name. The sequence derives from a human donor in good health. The sequenced sample consisted of CD4+ T cells sorted from blood. CDR3 sequence: CATSREGKSGELFF. The nucleotide sequence is TGTGCCACCAGCAGAGAGGGGAAGAGCGGGGAGCTGTTTTTT. Outside the CDR3, residues come from the reference TRBV15 and TRBJ2-2 proteins, so the full variable domain is: DAMVIQNPRYQVTQFGKPVTLSCSQTLNHNVMYWYQQKSSQAPKLLFHYYDKDFNNEADTPDNFQSRRPNTSFCFLDIRSPGLGDTAMYLCATSREGKSGELFFGEGSRLTVL.